This T cell receptor (beta chain) was identified during a study of blood T cells in healthy people across ages. Study conclusions and caveats: TCR beta diversity was tightly associated with the proportion of naive T cells. A roughly linear age-dependent decrease characterized TCR beta diversity per million T cells.

With 3 bases clipped from V and 2 bases from J, the junction kept 5 bases outside the gene matches. The germline gives CDR1 SNHLY, CDR2 FYNNEI. This CDR3 has 15 residues. PCR was performed a second time for roughly 7 to 11 cycles using a sample-barcoded 5' primer and a J-beta primer mix. MiXCR, run by TCRdb on the 5' RACE reads, gives a single entry per CDR3 protein. Here the sample spans some 1,800,000 distinct CDR3 sequences, more than 35% being singletons. This clonotype has more than one count but fewer than ten. Its antigen is currently unknown. Drawn from each donor were approximately 9.2 milliliters of peripheral blood.

The receptor was derived from a human donor in good health. The chain is built from TRBV2 and TRBJ2-7, with TRBD2 matching over 9 bases. The specimen was blood. In DNA, the CDR3 is TGTGCCAGCAGTGATCTAGCGGGGACAACCTACGAGCAGTACTTC. Its protein is CASSDLAGTTYEQYF.